This entry lists 29 T cell receptor beta chains sequenced from one sample in a study of blood T cell repertoires in COVID-19. TCRdb's copy holds only in-frame clones and misses some; the assay was immunoSEQ multiplex PCR. The profile shows approximately 500,000 clones, 70% to 90% of them singletons. The sample was peripheral blood. Source of these receptors: a woman between 50 and 59 years old with COVID-19, enrolled during active disease.

The chain couples TRBV6-2 or TRBV6-3 to TRBJ1-1; tentatively, D is TRBD1 (5 bases). The V gene's germline CDR1 is MNHEY and CDR2 SVGEGT. The ends were cut back, 2 bases at V and 1 base at J, with 8 bases in the middle. The CDR3 covers 14 residues. The CDR3 protein is CASSYLQGNTEAFF. Written as DNA, the CDR3 is TGTGCCAGCAGTTACCTTCAGGGGAACACTGAAGCTTTCTTT.

The genes are TRBV11-3 and TRBJ2-1, with D perhaps matching TRBD2 (5 bases). CDR3 size: 14 residues. Per the germline V gene, CDR1 is SGHNT and CDR2 is YENEEA. V was cut by 5 bases and J by 1 base, with 9 bases left in between. The CDR3 DNA sequence: TGTGCCAGCAGCCTGAGCGGATCCTACAATGAGCAGTTCTTC. Translated: CASSLSGSYNEQFF.

This rearrangement joins TRBV6-5 to TRBJ1-2; 7 positions agree with TRBD1. The CDR3 runs 13 residues. J gave up 5 bases and V 5 bases, and 5 bases lay outside the gene matches. The germline V gene has CDR1 MNHEY and CDR2 SVGAGI. The CDR3 loop is CASSRSTGYGYTF. The CDR3 DNA follows: TGTGCCAGCAGTCGCTCGACAGGGTATGGCTACACCTTC.

The V gene is TRBV7-3, the J gene TRBJ2-2, with D uncertain. CDR1 and CDR2 (germline): SGHTA, FQGTGA. This CDR3 comprises 11 residues. Trimming cost V 5 bases and J 7 bases, with 5 bases left between them. CDR3 region: CASSGGGELFF. In DNA, the CDR3 is TGTGCCAGCAGCGGCGGCGGGGAGCTGTTTTTT.

This rearrangement joins TRBV7-9 to TRBJ1-1; 9 bases agree with TRBD1. The CDR3 runs to 17 residues. CDR1 is SEHNR, CDR2 FQNEAQ, per germline (reference sequence). V was pared by 7 bases and J by 5 bases, with 17 bases of the junction left unmatched. In DNA form, the CDR3 reads TGTGCCAGCAACAACTTGGGACAGGGAGAAAGGGAAACTGAAGCTTTCTTT. Translation: CASNNLGQGERETEAFF.

The J gene is TRBJ2-3, the V gene TRBV5-6; unclear D gene. CDR1 and CDR2 (germline): SGHDT, YYEEEE. The V gene lost 4 bases and the J gene lost 3 bases, with 9 bases spanning the gap. The CDR3 runs 13 residues. The CDR3 nucleotides read TGTGCCAGCAGCCAAACCGGGACAGATACGCAGTATTTT. Translated, it gives CASSQTGTDTQYF.

This rearrangement joins TRBV11-2 to TRBJ2-5, with D maybe TRBD1 (6 bases). Trimming stripped 3 bases from V and 6 bases from J, with 20 bases between. The CDR3 contains 16 residues. Germline CDR1 and CDR2: SGHAT and FQNNGV. This CDR3 reads CASSFTGQNIYQTQYF. The DNA of the CDR3 is TGTGCCAGCAGCTTCACCGGACAGAACATTTACCAGACCCAGTACTTC.

The chain couples TRBV9 to TRBJ1-4; a possible D gene is TRBD1 (6 bases). CDR1 is SGDLS, CDR2 YYNGEE, per germline. V lost 2 bases, J lost 6 bases, and 11 bases lay in between. The CDR3 extends over 14 amino acids. CDR3 loop: CASSVAGEYEKLFF. The CDR3 bases are TGTGCCAGCAGCGTGGCAGGGGAGTATGAAAAACTGTTTTTT.

J is TRBJ2-2 and V is TRBV11-2; 11 nucleotides match TRBD2. The CDR3 has 15 residues. Trimming at V came to 6 bases and at J to 6 bases, leaving 6 bases not matched to a gene. CDR1 SGHAT and CDR2 FQNNGV come from the germline V gene. CDR3 sequence (DNA): TGTGCCAGCAGGGTTAGCGGGGGGGCCCCCGGGGAGCTGTTTTTT. This codes for CASRVSGGAPGELFF.

The rearrangement uses TRBV9 and TRBJ2-7; 7 nucleotides line up with TRBD1. V lost 4 bases to trimming and J lost 3 bases; unmatched junction nucleotides: 7. CDR1 is SGDLS and CDR2 is YYNGEE in the germline V gene. The length of the CDR3 is 14 residues. This chain's CDR3 is CASSPTGTDYEQYF. DNA of the CDR3: TGTGCCAGCAGCCCCACCGGGACAGACTACGAGCAGTACTTC.

J is TRBJ1-2 and V is TRBV5-6, with no clear D. The CDR3 is 14 amino acids. The germline gives CDR1 SGHDT, CDR2 YYEEEE. V lost 2 bases and J lost 5, with 13 bases in between. CDR3 DNA: TGTGCCAGCAGCTTAGGGAGAGCAGAGTATGGCTACACCTTC. Its translation is CASSLGRAEYGYTF.

This sequence joins TRBV19 and TRBJ1-1, with 9 bases that match TRBD1. The V segment lost 5 bases and the J segment 7 bases; nucleotides outside the gene matches: 8. The CDR3 is 14 amino acids. Per the germline V gene, CDR1 is LNHDA and CDR2 is SQIVND (reference sequence). The CDR3 nucleotides read TGTGCCAGTAGTCTATCTGGGACAGGGTATGAAGCTTTCTTT. Translating gives CASSLSGTGYEAFF.

This clone was seen a single time. The rearrangement links TRBV5-1 to TRBJ2-2, with D uncertain. Germline V gives CDR1 SGHRS, CDR2 YFSETQ. The CDR3 contains 11 residues. Trimming pared 4 bases from V and 10 bases from J, leaving 8 bases between. The CDR3 loop is CASSPGEELFF. CDR3 coding DNA: TGCGCCAGCAGCCCAGGCGAGGAGCTGTTTTTT. Combining the CDR3 with reference TRBV5-1 and TRBJ2-2 gives the whole variable domain KAGVTQTPRYLIKTRGQQVTLSCSPISGHRSVSWYQQTPGQGLQFLFEYFSETQRNKGNFPGRFSGRQFSNSRSEMNVSTLELGDSALYLCASSPGEELFFGEGSRLTVL.

This chain links TRBV6-1 with TRBJ1-4, with D uncertain. This CDR3 is built from 18 residues. CDR1 and CDR2 (germline): MNHNS, SASEGT. Trimming pared 1 base from V and 0 bases from J, leaving 15 bases between. CDR3 region: CASSEVRVRGATNEKLFF. DNA of the CDR3: TGTGCCAGCAGTGAAGTGAGGGTTCGGGGAGCAACTAATGAAAAACTGTTTTTT.

This clone came up once. The CDR3 DNA sequence: TGTGCCTGGACCGTTGGACTCTCGTTTGGCTACACCTTC. It codes for CAWTVGLSFGYTF. This chain connects TRBV30 to TRBJ1-2; the D is unclear. V lost 4 bases and J lost 7, with 16 bases in between. CDR1 and CDR2 from the germline V gene are GTSNPN and SVGIG (reference sequence). The CDR3 consists of 13 residues.

This sequence joins TRBV6-5 and TRBJ1-2; 11 bases are shared with TRBD1. Germline V gene sequence: CDR1 MNHEY, CDR2 SVGAGI. The CDR3 totals 15 residues. Trimming cost V 5 bases and J 5 bases; bases outside gene matches: 7. The DNA for the CDR3 is TGTGCCAGCAGTCCCTCCGGGACAGGGGGGTATGGCTACACCTTC. Translating it yields CASSPSGTGGYGYTF.

V usage is TRBV5-1 and J usage is TRBJ2-1, with 11 bases identical to TRBD2. Germline CDR1 SGHRS, CDR2 YFSETQ. V trimming: 3 bases; J trimming: 3 bases; junction bases outside the gene matches: 2. This CDR3 has 15 residues. CDR3 in amino acids: CASSSSGGLYNEQFF. The DNA for the CDR3 is TGCGCCAGCAGCTCTAGCGGGGGGCTCTACAATGAGCAGTTCTTC.

The chain joins TRBV27 to TRBJ1-2, with a possible D match to TRBD1 (6 bases). The CDR3 has 13 amino acids. Between the trimmed V and J ends, which lost 6 bases and 5 bases, there was a span of 13 bases. Germline V gives CDR1 MNHEY, CDR2 SMNVEV (reference sequence). Here the CDR3 reads CASRLAGEYGYTF. In DNA, the CDR3 is TGTGCCAGCAGGTTGGCAGGGGAGTATGGCTACACCTTC.

The genes are TRBV6-6 and TRBJ2-1, with 10 bases identical to TRBD1. Looked up from germline, CDR1 is MNHNY and CDR2 is SVGAGI (reference sequence). The CDR3 has 16 amino acids. V lost 4 bases and J lost 2; bases outside the gene matches: 5. The CDR3 sequence: CASSSSGQGAYNEQFF. CDR3 DNA: TGTGCCAGCAGTTCCTCCGGACAGGGGGCCTACAATGAGCAGTTCTTC.

V usage is TRBV27 and J usage is TRBJ1-1; D not certain. The germline gives CDR1 MNHEY, CDR2 SMNVEV (reference sequence). This CDR3 comprises 15 residues. Trimming left V 5 bases short and J 0 bases short, with 13 bases between. The CDR3 DNA is TGTGCCAGCAGTCTGTCAACGGGGATGAACACTGAAGCTTTCTTT. It specifies CASSLSTGMNTEAFF.

This chain connects TRBV6-5 to TRBJ2-1; TRBD1 might be the D (6 bases). CDR1 and CDR2 (germline): MNHEY, SVGAGI. V was clipped by 2 bases and J by 4 bases, with 9 bases between them. The CDR3 runs to 14 residues. The CDR3 coding sequence is TGTGCCAGCAGTTACGGCAGGGGTTACAATGAGCAGTTCTTC. Translating gives CASSYGRGYNEQFF.

The genes are TRBV5-1 and TRBJ1-3; no reliable D call. Trimming took off 1 base at V and 4 bases at J, with 12 bases between the two ends. The CDR3 contains 15 residues. Germline V gives CDR1 SGHRS, CDR2 YFSETQ. CDR3 coding DNA: TGCGCCAGCAGCTTGCTCGCTACCTCAGGAAACACCATATATTTT. It encodes CASSLLATSGNTIYF.

The CDR3 DNA sequence: TGTGCCTGGAGTGTAAGGGGGCTGGCCGGGGAGCTGTTTTTT. Encoded protein: CAWSVRGLAGELFF. The chain employs TRBV30 and TRBJ2-2; 7 bases line up with TRBD1. CDR1 is GTSNPN and CDR2 is SVGIG in the germline V gene (reference sequence). Trimming removed 0 bases from V and 6 bases from J; junction bases left unmatched: 4. This CDR3 comprises 14 residues.

This clone was recorded once. This rearrangement joins TRBV28 to TRBJ1-6, with D possibly matching TRBD1 (5 bases). The CDR3 extends over 15 amino acids. V was pared by 4 bases and J by 8 bases, with 15 bases between. Germline V gene data show CDR1 as MDHEN and CDR2 as SYDVKM. For the CDR3, the DNA is TGTGCCAGCAGTTCCCGGGGGGGTTGGGATTCACCCCTCCACTTT. Translating it yields CASSSRGGWDSPLHF.

A remark on this clone: This same CDR3 is encoded by further DNA sequences in the sample. V and J are TRBV7-3 and TRBJ1-1, with TRBD1 matching over 9 bases. J gave up 2 bases and V 4 bases, and 2 bases lay outside the gene matches. This CDR3 spans 14 amino acids. The germline gives CDR1 SGHTA, CDR2 FQGTGA. The CDR3 spells CASSSGQGNTEAFF. In DNA, the CDR3 is TGTGCCAGCAGCTCGGGACAGGGCAACACTGAAGCTTTCTTT. The full variable domain, in which reference TRBV7-3 and TRBJ1-1 provide the parts outside the CDR3, is GAGVSQTPSNKVTEKGKYVELRCDPISGHTALYWYRQSLGQGPEFLIYFQGTGAADDSGLPNDRFFAVRPEGSVSTLKIQRTERGDSAVYLCASSSGQGNTEAFFGQGTRLTVV.

The genes are TRBV7-6 and TRBJ1-4; TRBD1 might be the D (6 bases). V was pared by 4 bases and J by 7 bases, with 19 bases between. The CDR3 consists of 16 residues. In germline, CDR1 is SGHVS, CDR2 FNYEAQ. The CDR3 here is CASSSNRGGESEKLFF. Here the CDR3 DNA reads TGTGCCAGCAGCTCCAACCGGGGGGGCGAGAGTGAAAAACTGTTTTTT. Complete variable domain (other parts from reference TRBV7-6 and TRBJ1-4): GAGVSQSPRYKVTKRGQDVALRCDPISGHVSLYWYRQALGQGPEFLTYFNYEAQQDKSGLPNDRFSAERPEGSISTLTIQRTEQRDSAMYRCASSSNRGGESEKLFFGSGTQLSVL.

This rearrangement joins TRBV4-2 to TRBJ2-7; tentatively, D is TRBD2 (7 bases). V shed 0 bases and J shed 4 bases, with 16 bases lying between them. Germline loops: CDR1 LGHNA, CDR2 YNFKEQ. This CDR3 has 16 residues. CDR3 nucleotide sequence: TGTGCCAGCAGCCAAGACCTCTGGGGGGGGGCATACGAGCAGTACTTC. Translated, it gives CASSQDLWGGAYEQYF.

This clone is a singleton in its sample. V is TRBV6-5 and J is TRBJ2-7; 7 nucleotides line up with TRBD1. Germline CDR1 is MNHEY and CDR2 is SVGAGI. J gave up 2 bases and V 5 bases, and 0 bases lay outside the gene matches. The length of the CDR3 is 12 residues. CDR3 coding DNA: TGTGCCAGCAGTCAGGGGGCCTACGAGCAGTACTTC. This translates into CASSQGAYEQYF.

The rearrangement uses TRBV3-1 (or the pseudogene TRBV3-2) and TRBJ1-1; 7 nucleotides agree with TRBD1. This CDR3 comprises 12 residues. Germline V lookup: CDR1 LGHDT, CDR2 YNNKEL (reference sequence). With V trimmed by 4 bases and J by 11 bases, 7 bases remained unmatched. The CDR3 region has the DNA TGTGCCAGCAGCCCGGGGACAGTTGGGGCTTTCTTT. Its protein product is CASSPGTVGAFF.